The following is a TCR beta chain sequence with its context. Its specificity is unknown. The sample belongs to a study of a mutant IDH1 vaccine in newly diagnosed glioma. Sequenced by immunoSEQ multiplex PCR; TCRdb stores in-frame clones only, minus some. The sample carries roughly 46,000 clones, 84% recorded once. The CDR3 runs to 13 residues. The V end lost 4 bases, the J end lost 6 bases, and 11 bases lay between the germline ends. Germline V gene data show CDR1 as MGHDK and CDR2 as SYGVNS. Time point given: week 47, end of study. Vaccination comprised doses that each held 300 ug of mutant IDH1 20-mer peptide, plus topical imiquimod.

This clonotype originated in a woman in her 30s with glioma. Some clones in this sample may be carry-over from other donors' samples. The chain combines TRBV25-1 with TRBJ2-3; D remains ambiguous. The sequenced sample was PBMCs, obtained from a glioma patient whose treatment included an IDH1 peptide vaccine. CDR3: CASSGSGPDTQYF. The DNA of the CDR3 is TGTGCCAGCAGTGGGTCAGGTCCCGATACGCAGTATTTT.